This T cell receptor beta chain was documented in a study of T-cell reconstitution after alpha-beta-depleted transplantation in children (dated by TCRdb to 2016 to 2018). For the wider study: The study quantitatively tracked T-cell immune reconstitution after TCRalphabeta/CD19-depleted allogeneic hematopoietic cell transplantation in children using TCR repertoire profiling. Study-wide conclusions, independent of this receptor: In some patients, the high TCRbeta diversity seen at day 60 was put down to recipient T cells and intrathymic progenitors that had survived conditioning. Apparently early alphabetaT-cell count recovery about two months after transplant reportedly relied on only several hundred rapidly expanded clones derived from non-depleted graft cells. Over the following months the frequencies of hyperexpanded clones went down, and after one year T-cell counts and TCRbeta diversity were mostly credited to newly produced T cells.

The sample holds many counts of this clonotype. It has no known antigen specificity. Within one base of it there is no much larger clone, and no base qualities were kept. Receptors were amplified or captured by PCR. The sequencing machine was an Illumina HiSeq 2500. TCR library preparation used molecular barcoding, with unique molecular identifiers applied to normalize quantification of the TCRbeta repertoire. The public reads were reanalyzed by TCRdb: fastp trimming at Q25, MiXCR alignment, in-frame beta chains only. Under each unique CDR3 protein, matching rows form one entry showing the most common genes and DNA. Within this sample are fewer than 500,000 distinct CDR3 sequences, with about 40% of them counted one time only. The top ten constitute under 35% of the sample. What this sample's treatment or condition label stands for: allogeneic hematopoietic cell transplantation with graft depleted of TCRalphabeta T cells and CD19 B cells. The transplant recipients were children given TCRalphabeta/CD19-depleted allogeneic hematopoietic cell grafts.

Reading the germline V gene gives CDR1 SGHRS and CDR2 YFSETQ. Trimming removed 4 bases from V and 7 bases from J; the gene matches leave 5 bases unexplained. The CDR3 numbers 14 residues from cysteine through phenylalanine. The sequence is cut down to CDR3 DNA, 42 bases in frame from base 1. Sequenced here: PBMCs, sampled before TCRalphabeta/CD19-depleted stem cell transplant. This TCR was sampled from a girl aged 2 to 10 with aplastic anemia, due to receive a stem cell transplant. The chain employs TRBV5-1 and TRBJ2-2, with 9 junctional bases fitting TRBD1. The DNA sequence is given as TGCGCCAGCAGCCCGCGACAGGGGGACGGGGAGCTGTTTTTT. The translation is CASSPRQGDGELFF.